These T cell receptor beta chains were read from a single sample in a study of blood T cell repertoires in COVID-19. Clones were read by immunoSEQ multiplex PCR, and TCRdb kept only the in-frame ones, dropping some. This sample has fewer than 350,000 clones, with 75% to 90% found just once. The material sequenced was PBMCs or T cells enriched from blood (not recorded which). The source of these receptors is a woman aged 25 to 39 who had been exposed to COVID-19. The CDR3 runs from the conserved cysteine through the conserved F or W. D genes are given only for firm matches. A row's size may be missing; if present it is once, few, many or a size class.

J gene,D gene,V gene,clone size,CDR3 protein,CDR3 DNA
TRBJ1-2,TRBD1,TRBV28,few,CASTTGQGGYTF,TGTGCCAGCACCACGGGACAGGGGGGCTACACCTTC
TRBJ2-7,TRBD2,TRBV18,.,CASSQQAGDPHEQYF,TGTGCCAGCTCACAGCAAGCGGGAGACCCCCACGAGCAGTACTTC
TRBJ2-5,.,TRBV7-9,.,CASSQTEYKETQYF,TGTGCCAGCAGTCAAACAGAGTACAAAGAGACCCAGTACTTC
TRBJ2-3,TRBD1,TRBV28,.,CASSSGQFSTDTQYF,TGTGCCAGCAGTTCGGGACAGTTTAGCACAGATACGCAGTATTTT
TRBJ2-1,TRBD2,TRBV19,.,CASTRGDSYNEQFF,TGTGCCAGTACGCGGGGGGATTCCTACAATGAGCAGTTCTTC
TRBJ1-6,TRBD1,TRBV3-1/TRBV3-2,.,CASRQGPPGGLYNSPLHF,TGTGCCAGCAGACAAGGCCCACCAGGGGGCCTTTATAATTCACCCCTCCACTTT
TRBJ2-5,TRBD2,TRBV3-1/TRBV3-2,.,CASSQGPRGGETQYF,TGTGCCAGCAGCCAAGGTCCCCGGGGGGGAGAGACCCAGTACTTC
TRBJ1-5,TRBD1,TRBV30,.,CAWSVGTGRNQPQHF,TGTGCCTGGAGTGTAGGGACAGGGAGGAATCAGCCCCAGCATTTT
TRBJ2-5,.,TRBV7-7,.,CASSLVGTGSETQYF,TGTGCTAGCAGCTTAGTGGGAACAGGGTCTGAGACCCAGTACTTC
TRBJ1-4,.,TRBV7-9,.,CASSILTGSSNEKLFF,TGTGCCAGCAGCATACTTACAGGGTCCTCTAATGAAAAACTGTTTTTT
TRBJ1-5,TRBD1,TRBV19,.,CASNRQTSAGGRQPQHF,TGTGCCAGTAACCGCCAAACGTCGGCAGGGGGGAGGCAGCCCCAGCATTTT
TRBJ2-1,.,TRBV30,.,CAWNKRTHNEQFF,TGTGCCTGGAATAAGCGGACTCACAATGAGCAGTTCTTC
TRBJ2-1,.,TRBV29-1,.,CSVDGSSGGVIGNEQFF,TGCAGCGTTGATGGGTCGAGCGGTGGAGTTATTGGGAATGAGCAGTTCTTC
TRBJ1-2,.,TRBV20-1,.,CSARPGDHF,TGCAGTGCAAGACCAGGGGACCACTTC
TRBJ1-1,TRBD1,TRBV7-9,.,CASSFQTGKDTEAFF,TGTGCCAGCAGCTTCCAGACAGGGAAGGACACTGAAGCTTTCTTT
TRBJ2-7,.,TRBV28,.,CASSVDSGVIYEQYF,TGTGCCAGCTCGGTGGACTCCGGGGTCATCTACGAGCAGTACTTC
TRBJ2-1,TRBD2,TRBV19,.,CASSYLAGAYNEQFF,TGTGCCAGTAGCTACCTAGCGGGGGCATACAATGAGCAGTTCTTC
TRBJ1-4,.,TRBV18,.,CASSPAENEKLFF,TGTGCCAGCTCACCTGCAGAAAATGAAAAACTGTTTTTT
TRBJ2-1,TRBD2,TRBV18,.,CASSPYKGLAGGSSYNEQFF,TGTGCCAGCTCACCATACAAGGGACTAGCGGGAGGGAGCTCCTACAATGAGCAGTTCTTC
TRBJ1-2,TRBD1,TRBV5-4,.,CASSLDTGGALNGYTF,TGTGCCAGCAGCTTGGATACAGGGGGCGCCCTAAATGGCTACACCTTC
TRBJ2-3,TRBD2,TRBV7-3,.,CASSPSGSLADTQYF,TGTGCCAGCAGCCCTAGCGGGAGCTTGGCAGATACGCAGTATTTT
TRBJ2-2,.,TRBV7-9,.,CASSLGGSELFF,TGTGCCAGCAGCTTAGGAGGGAGCGAGCTGTTTTTT
TRBJ1-2,.,TRBV7-8,.,CASSLALGGDYGYTF,TGTGCCAGCAGCTTAGCGCTTGGGGGGGACTATGGCTACACCTTC
TRBJ2-7,.,TRBV5-1,.,CASSLSGTGPYEQYF,TGCGCCAGCAGCTTGAGCGGGACAGGACCCTACGAGCAGTACTTC
TRBJ1-1,.,TRBV5-4,.,CASSPTAQNTEAFF,TGTGCCAGCAGCCCTACTGCCCAGAACACTGAAGCTTTCTTT
TRBJ1-5,.,TRBV30,.,CAWSMGGNQPQHF,TGTGCCTGGAGTATGGGGGGGAATCAGCCCCAGCATTTT
TRBJ1-2,.,TRBV28,.,CASSSRANYGYTF,TGTGCCAGCAGTTCGAGAGCTAACTATGGCTACACCTTC
TRBJ1-1,.,TRBV28,.,CASTPSMGGNTEAFF,TGTGCCAGCACCCCCTCGATGGGGGGGAACACTGAAGCTTTCTTT
TRBJ2-3,TRBD2,TRBV12-5,.,CASGLRLAGAITDTQYF,TGTGCTAGTGGTTTGCGGCTAGCGGGGGCCATCACAGATACGCAGTATTTT
TRBJ1-2,.,TRBV27,few,CASSFISDTTTNYGYTF,TGTGCCAGCAGTTTTATATCTGATACTACAACCAACTATGGCTACACCTTC
TRBJ1-1,TRBD1,TRBV9,.,CASSTRTGKGAEAFF,TGTGCCAGCAGCACTCGGACAGGGAAGGGGGCTGAAGCTTTCTTT
TRBJ2-3,.,TRBV12-3/TRBV12-4,.,CASRASSTDTQYF,TGTGCCAGCAGGGCTTCTAGCACAGATACGCAGTATTTT
TRBJ2-5,.,TRBV10-3,.,CATAGRETQYF,TGTGCCACCGCTGGGAGGGAGACCCAGTACTTC
TRBJ2-5,.,TRBV5-1,.,CASSSGSGQETQYF,TGCGCCAGCAGCTCAGGGTCTGGGCAGGAGACCCAGTACTTC
TRBJ2-3,.,TRBV9,.,CASSADTSTDTQYF,TGTGCCAGCAGCGCGGACACGAGCACAGATACGCAGTATTTT
TRBJ2-5,.,TRBV24-1,.,CATSDGRQTQYF,TGTGCCACCAGTGACGGTCGTCAGACCCAGTACTTC
TRBJ1-2,TRBD1,TRBV4-3,.,CASSRAGGNYGYTF,TGCGCCAGCAGCAGGGCAGGGGGTAACTATGGCTACACCTTC
TRBJ1-6,TRBD1,TRBV7-9,.,CASSLSGTGYNSPLHF,TGTGCCAGCAGCTTATCCGGGACAGGATATAATTCACCCCTCCACTTT
TRBJ1-1,.,TRBV27,.,CASSLSGGSEAFF,TGTGCCAGCAGTTTATCGGGGGGGTCTGAAGCTTTCTTT
TRBJ2-3,TRBD1,TRBV5-1,few,CASSGRTGTDTQYF,TGCGCCAGCAGCGGTCGGACAGGAACAGATACGCAGTATTTT
TRBJ2-7,TRBD2,TRBV6-4,.,CASSNREGYEQYF,TGTGCCAGCAGTAACCGGGAGGGGTACGAGCAGTACTTC
TRBJ2-7,TRBD2,TRBV7-8,once,CASSTWTRDYEQYF,TGTGCCAGCAGCACGTGGACTAGAGATTACGAGCAGTACTTC
TRBJ2-3,.,TRBV28,.,CASSPLADTQYF,TGTGCCAGCAGTCCTCTAGCAGATACGCAGTATTTT
TRBJ2-5,TRBD1,TRBV30,.,CAWSLRGRMKETQYF,TGTGCCTGGAGCCTCAGGGGGCGGATGAAGGAGACCCAGTACTTC
TRBJ1-1,.,TRBV7-8,.,CASSETRDTEAFF,TGTGCCAGCAGCGAAACTCGGGACACTGAAGCTTTCTTT
TRBJ2-1,.,TRBV11-3,.,CASSLVLSPGESEQFF,TGTGCCAGCAGCTTAGTTCTTTCCCCGGGGGAAAGTGAGCAGTTCTTC
TRBJ1-2,.,TRBV18,.,CASSSQGNYGYTF,TGTGCCAGCTCCAGTCAGGGCAACTATGGCTACACCTTC
TRBJ2-7,TRBD1,TRBV5-5,.,CASSLGTGEQYF,TGTGCCAGCAGCTTGGGGACAGGCGAGCAGTACTTC
TRBJ1-2,.,TRBV7-8,.,CASSLREPLHYGYTF,TGTGCCAGCAGCTTAAGGGAGCCATTGCACTATGGCTACACCTTC
TRBJ1-6,.,TRBV28,.,CASSSKGLRNSPLHF,TGTGCCAGCAGTTCAAAGGGGCTAAGGAATTCACCCCTCCACTTT
TRBJ2-3,TRBD2,TRBV9,.,CASTSGRGDTQYF,TGTGCCAGCACCAGCGGGAGGGGGGATACGCAGTATTTT
TRBJ1-4,.,TRBV7-8,.,CASSSGGGGEKLFF,TGTGCCAGCAGCTCGGGGGGAGGGGGAGAAAAACTGTTTTTT
TRBJ2-3,TRBD2,TRBV3-1/TRBV3-2,.,CASSQAPTSGGADTQYF,TGTGCCAGCAGCCAAGCGCCGACTAGCGGGGGGGCGGATACGCAGTATTTT
TRBJ2-3,.,TRBV5-1,.,CASSSSVTQYF,TGCGCCAGCAGCTCCTCTGTTACGCAGTATTTT
TRBJ2-2,TRBD1,TRBV12-5,.,CASGLRQGANTGELFF,TGTGCTAGTGGCCTGCGACAGGGGGCGAACACCGGGGAGCTGTTTTTT
TRBJ2-2,.,TRBV13,.,CASSLGGGNTGELFF,TGTGCCAGCAGCTTAGGCGGGGGAAACACCGGGGAGCTGTTTTTT
TRBJ2-1,TRBD1,TRBV24-1,.,CATSDSGGGYNEQFF,TGTGCCACCAGTGATTCAGGGGGCGGCTACAATGAGCAGTTCTTC
TRBJ2-2,TRBD2,TRBV28,once,CASSLRTGTSARLHGELFF,TGTGCCAGCAGTTTGAGGACAGGGACTAGCGCACGTCTCCACGGGGAGCTGTTTTTT
TRBJ1-2,TRBD1,TRBV2,.,CASSLRQGSNYGYTF,TGTGCCAGCAGCTTGAGACAGGGCTCCAACTATGGCTACACCTTC